The table lists the clone carrying this T cell receptor beta chain with many counts. Its specificity is not known. The read finishes 3 residues shy of the CDR3 end, and the germline J gene is used to complete it. This specimen comes from a study of T cell clonality in common variable immunodeficiency. Study outcomes and limitations: Fewer deletions and N-nucleotide insertions were reportedly seen in common variable immunodeficiency TCR beta sequences.

TCRdb keeps only in-frame clones here, not all; method: immunoSEQ multiplex PCR. Singletons are absent from the sample, which has more than 20,000 clones. This CDR3 spans 16 amino acids. Looked up from germline, CDR1 is GTSNPN and CDR2 is SVGIG (reference sequence). The chain employs TRBV30 and TRBJ1-1, with D perhaps matching TRBD1 (5 bases). Sequencing was done on a sample of peripheral blood mononuclear cells. The TCR sequence derives from a human donor with common variable immunodeficiency. This CDR3 reads CAWTTPEMRGALEAFF. The sequenced CDR3 bases are TGTGCCTGGACCACACCGGAAATGAGAGGGGCCCTGGAA.